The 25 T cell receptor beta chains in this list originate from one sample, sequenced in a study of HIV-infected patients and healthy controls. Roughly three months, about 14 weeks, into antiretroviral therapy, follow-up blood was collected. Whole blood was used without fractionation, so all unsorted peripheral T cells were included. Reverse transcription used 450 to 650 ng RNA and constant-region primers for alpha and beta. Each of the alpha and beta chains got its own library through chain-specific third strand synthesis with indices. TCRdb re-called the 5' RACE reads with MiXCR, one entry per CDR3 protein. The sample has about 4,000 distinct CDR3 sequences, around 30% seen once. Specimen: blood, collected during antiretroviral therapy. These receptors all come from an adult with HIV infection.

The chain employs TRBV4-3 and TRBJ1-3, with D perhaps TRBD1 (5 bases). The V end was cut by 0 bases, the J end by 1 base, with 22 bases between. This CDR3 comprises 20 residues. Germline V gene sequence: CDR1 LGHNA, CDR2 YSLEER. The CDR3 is CASSQDMDTPVGWSGNTIYF. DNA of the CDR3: TGCGCCAGCAGCCAAGATATGGACACCCCGGTAGGGTGGTCTGGAAACACCATATATTTT.

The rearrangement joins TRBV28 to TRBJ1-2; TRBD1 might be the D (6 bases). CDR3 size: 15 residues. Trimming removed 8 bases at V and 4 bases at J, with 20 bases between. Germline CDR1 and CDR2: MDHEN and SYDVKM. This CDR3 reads CASRPFDRGTYGYTF. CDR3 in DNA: TGTGCCAGCCGACCCTTCGATAGGGGGACCTATGGCTACACCTTC.

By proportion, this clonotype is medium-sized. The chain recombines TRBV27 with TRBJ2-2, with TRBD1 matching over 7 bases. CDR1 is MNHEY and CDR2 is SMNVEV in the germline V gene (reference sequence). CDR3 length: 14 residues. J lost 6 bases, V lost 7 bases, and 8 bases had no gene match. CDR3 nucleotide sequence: TGTGCCAGCAACAGACAGGGATGGTCCGGGGAGCTGTTTTTT. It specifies CASNRQGWSGELFF.

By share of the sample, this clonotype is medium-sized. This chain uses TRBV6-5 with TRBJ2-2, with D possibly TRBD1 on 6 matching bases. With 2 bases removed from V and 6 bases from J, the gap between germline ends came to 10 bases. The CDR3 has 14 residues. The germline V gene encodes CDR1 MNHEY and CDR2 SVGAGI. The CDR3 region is CASSYVSGAGELFF. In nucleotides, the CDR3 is TGTGCCAGCAGTTACGTGTCAGGGGCCGGGGAGCTGTTTTTT.

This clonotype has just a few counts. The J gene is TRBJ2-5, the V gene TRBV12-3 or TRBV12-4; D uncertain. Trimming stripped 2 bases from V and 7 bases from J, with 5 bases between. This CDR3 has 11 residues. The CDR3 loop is CASSLLGTQYF. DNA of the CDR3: TGTGCCAGCAGTTTACTGGGGACCCAGTACTTC.

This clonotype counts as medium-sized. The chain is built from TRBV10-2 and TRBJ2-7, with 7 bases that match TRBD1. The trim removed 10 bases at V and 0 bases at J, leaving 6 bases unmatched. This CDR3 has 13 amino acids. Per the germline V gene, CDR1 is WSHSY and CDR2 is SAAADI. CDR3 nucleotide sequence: TGCGCCACCATGGGACAGAGCTCCTACGAGCAGTACTTC. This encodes CATMGQSSYEQYF.

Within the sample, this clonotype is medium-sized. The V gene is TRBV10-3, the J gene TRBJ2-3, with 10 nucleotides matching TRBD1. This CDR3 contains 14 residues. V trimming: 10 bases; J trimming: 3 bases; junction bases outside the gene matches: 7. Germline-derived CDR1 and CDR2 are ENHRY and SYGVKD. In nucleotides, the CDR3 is TGTGCCAGTGCGGGGACAGGGGAAACAGATACGCAGTATTTT. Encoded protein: CASAGTGETDTQYF.

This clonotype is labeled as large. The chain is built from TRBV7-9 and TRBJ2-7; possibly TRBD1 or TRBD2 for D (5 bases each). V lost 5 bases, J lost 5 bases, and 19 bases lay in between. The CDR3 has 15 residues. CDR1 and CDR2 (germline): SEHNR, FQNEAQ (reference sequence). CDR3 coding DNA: TGTGCCAGCAGCACCGGGACCGCCGCCCTGAACGAGCAGTACTTC. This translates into CASSTGTAALNEQYF.

CDR3 in amino acids: CASSPRGASADTQYF. CDR3 nucleotides: TGTGCCAGCAGCCCCAGGGGAGCCTCCGCAGATACGCAGTATTTT. V gene TRBV7-9 combines with J gene TRBJ2-3; D may be TRBD1 (6 bases). Germline CDR1 SEHNR, CDR2 FQNEAQ (reference sequence). The length of the CDR3 is 15 residues. With 5 bases removed from V and 4 bases from J, the gap between germline ends came to 16 bases.

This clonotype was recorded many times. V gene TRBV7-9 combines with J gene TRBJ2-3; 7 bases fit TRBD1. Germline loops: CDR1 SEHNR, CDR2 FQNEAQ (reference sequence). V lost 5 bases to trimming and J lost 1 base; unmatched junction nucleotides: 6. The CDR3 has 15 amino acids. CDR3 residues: CASSLGQWGTDTQYF. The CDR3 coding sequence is TGTGCCAGCAGCCTGGGACAGTGGGGCACAGATACGCAGTATTTT.

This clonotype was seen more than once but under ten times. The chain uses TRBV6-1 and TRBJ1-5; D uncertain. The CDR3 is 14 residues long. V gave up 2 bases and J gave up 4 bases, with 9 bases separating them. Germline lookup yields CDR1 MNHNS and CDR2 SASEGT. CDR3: CASSESRLNQPQHF. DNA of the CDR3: TGTGCCAGCAGTGAAAGCAGATTGAATCAGCCCCAGCATTTT.

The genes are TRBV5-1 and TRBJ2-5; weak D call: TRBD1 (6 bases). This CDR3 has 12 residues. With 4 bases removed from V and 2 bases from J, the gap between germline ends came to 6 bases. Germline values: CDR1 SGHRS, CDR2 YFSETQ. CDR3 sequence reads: CASSGQQETQYF. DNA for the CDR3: TGCGCCAGCAGCGGACAGCAAGAGACCCAGTACTTC.

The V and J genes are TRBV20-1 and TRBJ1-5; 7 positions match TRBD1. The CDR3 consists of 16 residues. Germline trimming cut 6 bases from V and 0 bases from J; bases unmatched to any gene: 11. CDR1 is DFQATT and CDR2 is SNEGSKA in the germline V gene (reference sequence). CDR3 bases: TGCAGTGCCGCCAGGACAGGAATTTATAGCAATCAGCCCCAGCATTTT. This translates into CSAARTGIYSNQPQHF.

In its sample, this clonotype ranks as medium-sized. The CDR3 spells CASSQDLGETQYF. CDR3 DNA: TGTGCCAGCAGCCAAGACTTGGGGGAGACCCAGTACTTC. The chain combines TRBV5-4 with TRBJ2-5; no clear D gene. This CDR3 contains 13 residues. In germline, CDR1 is SGHNT, CDR2 YYREEE (reference sequence). The V and J ends lost 4 bases and 5 bases respectively, with 12 bases between them.

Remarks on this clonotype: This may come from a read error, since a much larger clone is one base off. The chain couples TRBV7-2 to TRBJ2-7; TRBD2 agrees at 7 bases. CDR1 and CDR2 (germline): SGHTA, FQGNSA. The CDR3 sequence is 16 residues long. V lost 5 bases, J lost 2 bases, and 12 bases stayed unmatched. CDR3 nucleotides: TGTGCCAGCAGCCGCCCAGCGGTGGGGACTACCTACGAGCAGTACTTC. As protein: CASSRPAVGTTYEQYF. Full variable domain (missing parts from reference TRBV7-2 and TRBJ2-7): GAGVSQSPSNKVTEKGKDVELRCDPISGHTALYWYRQSLGQGLEFLIYFQGNSAPDKSGLPSDRFSAERTGGSVSTLTIQRTQQEDSAVYLCASSRPAVGTTYEQYFGPGTRLTVT.

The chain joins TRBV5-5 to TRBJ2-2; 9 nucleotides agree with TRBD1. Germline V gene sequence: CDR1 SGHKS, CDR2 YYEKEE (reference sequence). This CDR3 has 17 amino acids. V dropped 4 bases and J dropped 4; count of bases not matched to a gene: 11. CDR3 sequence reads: CASSPGAGQGTTGELFF. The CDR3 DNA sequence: TGTGCCAGCAGCCCTGGGGCAGGACAGGGGACCACCGGGGAGCTGTTTTTT.

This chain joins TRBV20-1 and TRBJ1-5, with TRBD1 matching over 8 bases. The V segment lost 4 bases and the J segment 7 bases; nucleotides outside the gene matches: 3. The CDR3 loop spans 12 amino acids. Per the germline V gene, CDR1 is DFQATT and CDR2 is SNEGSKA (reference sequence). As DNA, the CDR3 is TGCAGTGCTATACAGGGGGAACAGCCCCAGCATTTT. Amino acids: CSAIQGEQPQHF.

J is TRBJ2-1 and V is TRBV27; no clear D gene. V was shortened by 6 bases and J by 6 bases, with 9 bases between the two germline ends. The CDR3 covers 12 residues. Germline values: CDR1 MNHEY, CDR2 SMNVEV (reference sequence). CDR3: CASSPAGNEQFF. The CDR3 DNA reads TGTGCCAGCAGCCCGGCTGGCAATGAGCAGTTCTTC.

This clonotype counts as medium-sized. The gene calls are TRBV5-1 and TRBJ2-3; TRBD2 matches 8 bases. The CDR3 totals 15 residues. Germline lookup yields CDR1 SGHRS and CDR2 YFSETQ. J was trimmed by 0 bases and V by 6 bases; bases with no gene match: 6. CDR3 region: CASNQERGSTDTQYF. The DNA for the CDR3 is TGCGCCAGCAACCAAGAGCGGGGGAGCACAGATACGCAGTATTTT. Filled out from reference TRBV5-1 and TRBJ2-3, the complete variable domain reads KAGVTQTPRYLIKTRGQQVTLSCSPISGHRSVSWYQQTPGQGLQFLFEYFSETQRNKGNFPGRFSGRQFSNSRSEMNVSTLELGDSALYLCASNQERGSTDTQYFGPGTRLTVL.

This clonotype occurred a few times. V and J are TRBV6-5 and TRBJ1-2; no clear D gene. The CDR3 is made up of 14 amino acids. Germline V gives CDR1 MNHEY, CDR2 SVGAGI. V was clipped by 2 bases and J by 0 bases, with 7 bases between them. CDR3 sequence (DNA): TGTGCCAGCAGTTACGCGGGATCTAACTATGGCTACACCTTC. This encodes CASSYAGSNYGYTF.

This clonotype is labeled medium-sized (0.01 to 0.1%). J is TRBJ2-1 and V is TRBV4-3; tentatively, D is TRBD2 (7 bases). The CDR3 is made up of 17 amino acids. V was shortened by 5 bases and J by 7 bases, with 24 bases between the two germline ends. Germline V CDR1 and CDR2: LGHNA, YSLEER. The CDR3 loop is CASSSDSWGGLRNEQFF. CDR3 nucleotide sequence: TGCGCCAGCAGCTCTGATTCGTGGGGGGGCTTAAGGAATGAGCAGTTCTTC.

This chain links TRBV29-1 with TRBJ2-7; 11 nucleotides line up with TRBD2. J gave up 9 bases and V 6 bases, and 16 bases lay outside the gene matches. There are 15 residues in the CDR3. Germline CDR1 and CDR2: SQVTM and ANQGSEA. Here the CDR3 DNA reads TGCAGCGTAGGTCCTAGCGGGGGGCACAGCCGAGGGCAGTACTTC. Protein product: CSVGPSGGHSRGQYF.

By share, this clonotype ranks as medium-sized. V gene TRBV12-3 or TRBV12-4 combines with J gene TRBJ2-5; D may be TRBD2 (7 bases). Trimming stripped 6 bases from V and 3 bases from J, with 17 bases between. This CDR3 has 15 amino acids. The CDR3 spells CASSNSRGGEETQYF. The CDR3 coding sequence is TGTGCCAGCAGCAACTCTAGGGGGGGGGAAGAGACCCAGTACTTC.

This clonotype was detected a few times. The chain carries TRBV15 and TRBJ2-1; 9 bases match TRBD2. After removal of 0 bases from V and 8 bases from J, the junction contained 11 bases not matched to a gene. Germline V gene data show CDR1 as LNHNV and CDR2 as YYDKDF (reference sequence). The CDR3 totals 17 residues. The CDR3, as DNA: TGTGCCACCAGCAGAGACCCCAACGCGGGGGGGCAGGATGAGCAGTTCTTC. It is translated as CATSRDPNAGGQDEQFF.

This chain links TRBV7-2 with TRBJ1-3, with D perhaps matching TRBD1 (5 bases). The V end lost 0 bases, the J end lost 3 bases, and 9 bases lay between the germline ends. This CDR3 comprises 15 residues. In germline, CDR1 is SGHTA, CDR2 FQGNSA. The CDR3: CASSLAPRGGNTIYF. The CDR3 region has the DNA TGTGCCAGCAGCTTAGCGCCAAGGGGTGGAAACACCATATATTTT.